This TCR beta chain derives from a study of graft-versus-host responses after intestinal transplantation. Study information: Tacrolimus plus steroids were given to all recipients for approximately 3 years, preceded by anti-thymocyte globulin induction. Study results and limitations: Peak levels of circulating GvH clones tracked with early post-transplant HvG declines.

A note on this clone: Its specificity is unknown.

Sequencing was performed with immunoSEQ multiplex PCR; in TCRdb, only in-frame clones are kept and a portion is missing. The table includes about 120,000 clones, roughly 95% detected once. The input for sequencing was unstimulated CD8+ T cells sorted from spleen or lymph node cells, taken before intestinal transplant. This clonotype originated in a human donor who received an intestinal transplant.

CDR3 in amino acids: CASSGADRLGDTQYF. The DNA for the CDR3 is TGTGCCAGCAGTGGGGCGGACAGGCTGGGGGATACGCAGTATTTT. The chain combines TRBV28 with TRBJ2-3; 7 positions match TRBD1. The CDR3 extends over 15 amino acids. The germline V gene has CDR1 MDHEN and CDR2 SYDVKM. After removal of 5 bases from V and 6 bases from J, the junction contained 11 bases not matched to a gene.